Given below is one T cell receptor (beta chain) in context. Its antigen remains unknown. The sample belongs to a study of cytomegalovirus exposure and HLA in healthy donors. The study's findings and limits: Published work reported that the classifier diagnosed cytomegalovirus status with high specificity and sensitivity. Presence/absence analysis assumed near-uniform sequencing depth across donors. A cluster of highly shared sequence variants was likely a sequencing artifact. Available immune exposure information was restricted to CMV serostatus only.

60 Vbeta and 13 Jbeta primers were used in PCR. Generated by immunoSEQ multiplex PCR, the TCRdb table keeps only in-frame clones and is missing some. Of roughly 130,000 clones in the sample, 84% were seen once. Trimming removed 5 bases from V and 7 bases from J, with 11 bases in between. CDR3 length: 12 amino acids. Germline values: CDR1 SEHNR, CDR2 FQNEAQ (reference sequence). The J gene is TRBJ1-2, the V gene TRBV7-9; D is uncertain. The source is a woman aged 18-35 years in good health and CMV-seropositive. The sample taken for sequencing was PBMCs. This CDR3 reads CASSDLECGYTF. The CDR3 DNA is TGTGCCAGCAGCGACCTGGAGTGTGGCTACACCTTC. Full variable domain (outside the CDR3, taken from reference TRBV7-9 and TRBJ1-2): DTGVSQNPRHKITKRGQNVTFRCDPISEHNRLYWYRQTLGQGPEFLTYFQNEAQLEKSRLLSDRFSAERPKGSFSTLEIQRTEQGDSAMYLCASSDLECGYTFGSGTRLTVV.